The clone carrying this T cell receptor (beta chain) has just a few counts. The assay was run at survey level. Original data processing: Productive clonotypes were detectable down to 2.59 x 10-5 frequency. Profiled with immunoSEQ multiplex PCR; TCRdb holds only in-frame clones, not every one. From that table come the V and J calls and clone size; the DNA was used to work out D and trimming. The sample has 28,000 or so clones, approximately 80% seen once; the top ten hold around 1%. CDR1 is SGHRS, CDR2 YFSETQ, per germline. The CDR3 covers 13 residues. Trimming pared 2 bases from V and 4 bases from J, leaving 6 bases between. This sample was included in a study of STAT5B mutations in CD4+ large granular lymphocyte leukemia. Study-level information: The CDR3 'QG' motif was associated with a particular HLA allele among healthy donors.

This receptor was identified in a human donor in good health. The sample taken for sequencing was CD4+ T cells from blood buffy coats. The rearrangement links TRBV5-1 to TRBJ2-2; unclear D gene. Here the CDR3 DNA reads TGCGCCAGCAGCTTCGACTTCACCGGGGAGCTGTTTTTT. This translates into CASSFDFTGELFF.